This TCR beta chain was observed in a study of cytomegalovirus exposure and HLA in healthy donors. Study-level information: As released early, the data held about 85 million unique TCRs from HLA-typed donors.

Regarding the study as a whole: Certain sequence variants were highly shared and formed a cluster, and this cluster was likely a sequencing artifact. Analysis was carried out at a later point, and it linked a missense DCLRE1C variant to TCR beta V- and J-gene trimming.

V lost 3 bases and J lost 4; bases outside the gene matches: 5. There are 15 residues in the CDR3. The germline V gene has CDR1 ENHRY and CDR2 SYGVKD. This clone was counted only a few times. Its antigen is undetermined. Researchers ran the PCR with 60 Vbeta and 13 Jbeta primers. Per the study methods: There were about 86 million unique TCR beta chains by a later count, and approximately 10 million of them were shared. Method: immunoSEQ multiplex PCR; TCRdb's copy keeps in-frame clones and lacks some. For V, J and clone size, that table is used; D and trimming come from the DNA. The sample has some 150,000 clones, about four fifths seen once.

This chain uses TRBV10-3 with TRBJ1-1, with 10 nucleotides matching TRBD1. The TCR sequence derives from a man aged 25-45 years in good health and CMV-seronegative. Sequenced sample: PBMCs. In DNA, the CDR3 is TGTGCCATCAGTGATCCCGACAGGGGGCTCACTGAAGCTTTCTTT. Its translation: CAISDPDRGLTEAFF.